The entry that follows covers one T cell receptor (beta chain) sequence. This specimen belongs to a study of blood T cell repertoires in COVID-19. Overall study context: Acute-phase and convalescent COVID-19 samples originated in the United States, Italy and Spain. Sources were T cells, B-cell-depleted T cells, or PBMCs; the material itself was cDNA or gDNA.

Germline V gene sequence: CDR1 SNHLY, CDR2 FYNNEI. V lost 4 bases, J lost 3 bases, and 14 bases lay in between. The CDR3 totals 15 residues. TCRdb's copy holds only in-frame clones and misses some; the assay was immunoSEQ multiplex PCR. The repertoire holds 130,000 to 150,000 clones, 84% seen once, with 5.8% in the top ten. The study drew participants aged roughly 18 to 95 years from around 24 US areas. Assignments of participants to cohorts depended upon their own reported clinical history. The clonotype was recovered from a woman aged 45-65 years who had been exposed to COVID-19. The sample consisted of PBMCs or T cells enriched from blood (not recorded which). The rearrangement uses TRBV2 and TRBJ2-3; perhaps TRBD1 as D (6 bases). CDR3 in DNA: TGTGCCAGCAGTGTTCAGGGGTTGATTACAGATACGCAGTATTTT. Translating gives CASSVQGLITDTQYF. Together with reference TRBV2 and TRBJ2-3, the CDR3 gives the full variable domain: EPEVTQTPSHQVTQMGQEVILRCVPISNHLYFYWYRQILGQKVEFLVSFYNNEISEKSEIFDDQFSVERPDGSNFTLKIRSTKLEDSAMYFCASSVQGLITDTQYFGPGTRLTVL.